The clone carrying this TCR beta chain has more than one count but fewer than ten. These data come from a study of cytomegalovirus exposure and HLA in healthy donors. V shed 0 bases, J shed 7 bases, and the junction held 1 base outside the gene matches. The CDR3 extends over 13 amino acids. Germline assignment: CDR1 GTSNPN and CDR2 SVGIG (reference sequence). Both 60 Vbeta primers and 13 Jbeta primers went into the PCR. TCRdb's table, derived via immunoSEQ multiplex PCR, lists solely in-frame clones and lacks some. Here the sample spans approximately 92,000 clones, 80% to 85% being singletons. The TCR comes from a woman in her 70s in good health and CMV-seropositive. The chain couples TRBV30 to TRBJ2-1, with TRBD1 matching over 9 bases. The sample consisted of PBMCs. The CDR3 region is CAWSVGTGNEQFF. The CDR3 DNA follows: TGTGCCTGGAGTGTAGGGACAGGGAATGAGCAGTTCTTC.